A selection of T cell receptor beta chains follows, all from one sample in a study of cytomegalovirus exposure and HLA in healthy donors. The table came from immunoSEQ multiplex PCR; TCRdb's copy has only in-frame clones and leaves some out. The profile shows 150,000 to 200,000 clones, 78% of them singletons. Sequenced input: PBMCs. These receptors all come from a woman in her 30s in good health and CMV-seropositive. Both conserved end residues are part of each CDR3.

15 | TRBJ1-2 | TRBV27 | CASSWTGGGKYGYTF
17 | TRBJ1-2 | TRBV4-1 | CASSQDPPPWTLGGYTF
16 | TRBJ2-7 | TRBV14 | CASSQVSGLYPNEQYF
15 | TRBJ2-6 | TRBV19 | CASSTTGTGANVLTF
15 | TRBJ2-2 | TRBV19 | CASSIDLAGAGELFF
14 | TRBJ1-6 | TRBV19 | CASRLGQGHSPLHF
18 | TRBJ2-3 | TRBV9 | CASSLRTTSGGASDTQYF
11 | TRBJ1-1 | TRBV20-1 | CSAVQYTEAFF
15 | TRBJ1-1 | TRBV5-1 | CASSSPAGVDTEAFF
14 | TRBJ1-2 | TRBV4-2 | CASSQPRQSYGYTF
13 | TRBJ2-7 | TRBV6-5 | CASSNPGRYEQYF
15 | . | TRBV6-6 | CASSVKDSGWAEQYF
16 | TRBJ1-5 | TRBV28 | CASSLPTGTGDQPQHF
16 | TRBJ2-1 | TRBV11-2 | CASSPPVFRSYNEQFF
15 | TRBJ1-1 | TRBV7-3 | CASSWTGGMNTEAFF
17 | TRBJ2-7 | TRBV7-2 | CASSLGLAGRDSYEQYF
14 | TRBJ2-2 | TRBV18 | CASRPGTNTGELFF
16 | TRBJ1-3 | TRBV14 | CASSPLDRRSGNTIYF
15 | TRBJ1-1 | TRBV28 | CASRLPGQVNTEAFF
14 | TRBJ2-1 | TRBV7-8 | CASSLSQAHNEQFF
15 | TRBJ1-2 | TRBV9 | CASSVAGGDGYGYTF
15 | TRBJ1-4 | TRBV7-2 | CASSWGTGSNEKLFF
14 | TRBJ1-6 | TRBV6-5 | CASSYRGVNSPLHF
15 | TRBJ2-3 | TRBV27 | CASSLLGGGQDTQYF
14 | TRBJ2-7 | TRBV5-5 | CASSLGTGIHEQYF
15 | TRBJ1-1 | TRBV11-2 | CASSLYTGENTEAFF
16 | TRBJ2-1 | TRBV5-6 | CASSLAGTEHYNEQFF
15 | TRBJ2-1 | TRBV11-3 | CASSEGPPPGNEQFF
15 | TRBJ1-5 | TRBV18 | CASSPLTGVNQPQHF
13 | TRBJ1-4 | TRBV5-4 | CATETGNKEKLFF
14 | TRBJ2-1 | TRBV29-1 | CSVDRTGGYNEQFF
14 | TRBJ1-5 | TRBV6-1 | CASSLNRSNQPQHF
18 | TRBJ2-1 | TRBV12-5 | CAKAVRDRGSKGYNEQFF
14 | TRBJ2-7 | TRBV4-2 | CASSRSGLLYEQYF
18 | TRBJ2-5 | TRBV7-9 | CSSSPGPSGTGYRETQYF
19 | TRBJ2-6 | TRBV9 | CASSVGYRGLGSGANVLTF
16 | TRBJ1-4 | TRBV9 | CASSTFGTGSNEKLFF
15 | TRBJ2-7 | TRBV5-1 | CASSLEPGQGHEQYF
15 | TRBJ2-7 | TRBV6-1 | CASSLRDRDAYEQYF
14 | TRBJ2-5 | TRBV7-3 | CASSLTGEGETQYF
15 | TRBJ1-1 | TRBV6-1 | CASSQDRAPNTEAFF
11 | TRBJ2-5 | TRBV20-1 | CSAAYRETQYF
12 | TRBJ2-1 | TRBV4-1 | CASSPTGDEQFF
16 | TRBJ2-2 | TRBV28 | CASRQSGTANTGELFF
14 | TRBJ1-6 | TRBV30 | CAWSVLRGNSPLHF
19 | TRBJ2-7 | TRBV30 | CAWSVRVGLAGGLTGVQYF
13 | TRBJ1-1 | TRBV30 | CAWSKQEGTEAFF